Below are 15 T cell receptor beta chains sequenced from a single sample in a study of blood T cells in healthy people across ages. Together with a sample-barcoded 5' primer, a J-beta primer mix was included in a second PCR lasting about 7 to 11 cycles. TCRdb reprocessed the 5' RACE reads via MiXCR and lists one record per CDR3 protein. Counted here are about 1.1 million distinct CDR3 sequences, around two fifths occurring once; the ten biggest clones make up around 13%. The sample was blood. Receptors were obtained from a man aged 18-30 years in good health.

V gene TRBV20-1 combines with J gene TRBJ2-5; D is possibly TRBD1 (6 bases). V dropped 3 bases and J dropped 5 bases, with 22 bases sitting between them. Germline V gene sequence: CDR1 DFQATT, CDR2 SNEGSKA (reference sequence). The CDR3 loop spans 16 amino acids. The CDR3 bases are TGCAGTGCTAGGTGGCAGGGGAATCCCGATATGGAGACCCAGTACTTC. Translated, it gives CSARWQGNPDMETQYF.

This clonotype has more than one count but fewer than ten. V is TRBV6-2 or TRBV6-3 and J is TRBJ1-6; D may be TRBD1 (5 bases). The CDR3 extends over 12 amino acids. In germline, CDR1 is MNHEY, CDR2 SVGEGT. The CDR3 DNA follows: TGTGCAATCAGGGCCGATACTTCACCCCTCCACTTT. The encoded protein is CAIRADTSPLHF.

V and J are TRBV12-3 or TRBV12-4 and TRBJ2-1, with D possibly TRBD1 on 5 matching bases. Deletions cut 6 bases from V and 5 bases from J, with 11 bases between. The length of the CDR3 is 13 residues. CDR3 sequence: CASSPGFHNEQFF. The CDR3, as DNA: TGTGCCAGCAGCCCAGGGTTCCACAATGAGCAGTTCTTC.

The genes are TRBV6-5 and TRBJ2-3, with D perhaps TRBD1 (6 bases). The CDR3 runs to 15 residues. Trimming removed 2 bases from V and 4 bases from J, with 13 bases in between. Germline-derived CDR1 and CDR2 are MNHEY and SVGAGI. The CDR3 loop reads CASSYGQGSPDTQYF. CDR3 DNA sequence: TGTGCCAGCAGTTACGGGCAGGGGAGCCCAGATACGCAGTATTTT.

V gene TRBV2 combines with J gene TRBJ2-1, with 9 bases identical to TRBD2. CDR1 is SNHLY and CDR2 is FYNNEI in the germline V gene. V gave up 10 bases and J gave up 7 bases; unmatched junction bases: 8. CDR3 size: 13 residues. The CDR3 DNA reads as TGTGCCACCGAAGCGGGGGGTATAAATGAGCAGTTCTTC. Residues: CATEAGGINEQFF. The variable domain in full, completed from reference TRBV2 and TRBJ2-1, reads EPEVTQTPSHQVTQMGQEVILRCVPISNHLYFYWYRQILGQKVEFLVSFYNNEISEKSEIFDDQFSVERPDGSNFTLKIRSTKLEDSAMYFCATEAGGINEQFFGPGTRLTVL.

This clonotype was detected a few times. The V call is TRBV5-1, the J call TRBJ2-3; D gene unclear. V was cut by 0 bases and J by 10 bases, with 15 bases left in between. This CDR3 has 14 amino acids. Looked up from germline, CDR1 is SGHRS and CDR2 is YFSETQ. This CDR3 reads CASSLEAGGGPQYF. The CDR3, as DNA: TGCGCCAGCAGCTTGGAGGCCGGTGGTGGCCCGCAGTATTTT.

The genes are TRBV4-2 and TRBJ2-1; possibly TRBD1 or TRBD2 for D (6 bases each). Deletions cut 4 bases from V and 3 bases from J, with 13 bases between. The CDR3 consists of 15 residues. CDR1 is LGHNA, CDR2 YNFKEQ, per germline. CDR3 in DNA: TGTGCCAGCAGCCCCCCTAGGGGGGACTACAATGAGCAGTTCTTC. This codes for CASSPPRGDYNEQFF.

V is TRBV21-1 and J is TRBJ2-7; the table gives TRBD1 as D, unverified against the DNA. TRBV21-1 is annotated as a pseudogene. The CDR3 extends over 15 amino acids. Here the CDR3 DNA reads TGTGCCAGCAGCCTATACAGGGGGCCCTCCTACGAGCAGTACTTC. Translating it yields CASSLYRGPSYEQYF.

In regard to this clonotype: One end of the junction fails to match germline, which may point to a read error. CDR3 region: CASSFPAPATNGKLFF. CDR3 coding DNA: TGTGCCAGCAGTTTCCCGGCCCCTGCAACTAATGGAAAACTGTTTTTT. The chain combines TRBV28 with TRBJ1-4, with D unclear. The CDR3 extends over 16 amino acids. Germline V gene sequence: CDR1 MDHEN, CDR2 SYDVKM. Drawing the rest from reference TRBV28 and TRBJ1-4, the complete variable domain is DVKVTQSSRYLVKRTGEKVFLECVQDMDHENMFWYRQDPGLGLRLIYFSYDVKMKEKGDIPEGYSVSREKKERFSLILESASTNQTSMYLCASSFPAPATNGKLFFGSGTQLSVL.

The V gene is TRBV7-8, the J gene TRBJ1-5; tentatively, D is TRBD1 (6 bases). V lost 5 bases and J lost 2, with 19 bases in between. Germline lookup yields CDR1 SGHVS and CDR2 FQNEAQ. The CDR3 is 17 amino acids. CDR3 DNA: TGTGCCAGCAGCGCCGCACAGACAGGTCAAGGCAATCAGCCCCAGCATTTT. Amino acid sequence: CASSAAQTGQGNQPQHF.

This sequence joins TRBV7-2 and TRBJ2-3, with D possibly called TRBD1 or TRBD2 (6 bases each). Per germline, CDR1 SGHTA and CDR2 FQGNSA. This CDR3 is built from 15 residues. Trimming took 10 bases from V and 0 from J, leaving 17 bases between them. Written as DNA, the CDR3 is TGTGCCATCGACTGGGGGGCCCGTAGCACAGATACGCAGTATTTT. Encoded protein: CAIDWGARSTDTQYF. Based on the CDR3 plus reference TRBV7-2 and TRBJ2-3, the full variable domain is GAGVSQSPSNKVTEKGKDVELRCDPISGHTALYWYRQSLGQGLEFLIYFQGNSAPDKSGLPSDRFSAERTGGSVSTLTIQRTQQEDSAVYLCAIDWGARSTDTQYFGPGTRLTVL.

This clonotype was seen a few times. The genes are TRBV28 and TRBJ2-2, with unresolved D. Trimming cost V 3 bases and J 5 bases, with 10 bases left between them. Germline V lookup: CDR1 MDHEN, CDR2 SYDVKM. This CDR3 is 14 amino acids long. The chain's CDR3 is CASSLGLSTGELFF. In nucleotides, the CDR3 is TGTGCCAGCAGTTTGGGGTTATCGACCGGGGAGCTGTTTTTT.

This clonotype was observed a handful of times. V usage is TRBV12-3 or TRBV12-4 and J usage is TRBJ2-4; 10 bases line up with TRBD2. Germline trimming cut 5 bases from V and 5 bases from J; bases unmatched to any gene: 6. CDR3 length: 15 residues. The CDR3 sequence: CASSTPLAGENIQYF. CDR3 DNA sequence: TGTGCCAGCAGTACGCCCCTAGCGGGGGAAAACATTCAGTACTTC.

This clonotype was seen a handful of times. This CDR3 reads CSAGAGRNYTF. In DNA, the CDR3 is TGCAGCGCAGGGGCGGGCCGTAACTACACCTTC. J is TRBJ1-2 and V is TRBV29-1, with D maybe TRBD1 (6 bases). CDR3 size: 11 residues. V was pared by 7 bases and J by 10 bases, with 16 bases between. Germline values: CDR1 SQVTM, CDR2 ANQGSEA. The full variable domain, in which reference TRBV29-1 and TRBJ1-2 provide the parts outside the CDR3, is SAVISQKPSRDICQRGTSLTIQCQVDSQVTMMFWYRQQPGQSLTLIATANQGSEATYESGFVIDKFPISRPNLTFSTLTVSNMSPEDSSIYLCSAGAGRNYTFGSGTRLTVV.

This clonotype has only a few counts. This chain joins TRBV20-1 and TRBJ2-3, with 9 bases matching TRBD1. Trimming took 5 bases from V and 5 from J; bases not matched to a gene: 8. CDR3 length: 14 amino acids. CDR1 DFQATT and CDR2 SNEGSKA come from the germline V gene (reference sequence). The chain's CDR3 is CSASWTGAKDTQYF. The CDR3, as DNA: TGCAGTGCTTCCTGGACAGGGGCAAAAGATACGCAGTATTTT.